This entry concerns a single T cell receptor (beta chain). Primers: 60 Vbeta forward and 13 Jbeta reverse. Sequenced by immunoSEQ multiplex PCR; TCRdb stores in-frame clones only, minus some. The data hold around 99,000 clones, with roughly four fifths observed a single time. These data are taken from a study of cytomegalovirus exposure and HLA in healthy donors. V shed 6 bases and J shed 8 bases, with 7 bases lying between them. Germline assignment: CDR1 MNHNY and CDR2 SVGAGI (reference sequence). The CDR3 consists of 11 residues. This chain uses TRBV6-6 with TRBJ2-2; D might be TRBD1 (5 bases). The receptor comes from a man younger than 30 in good health and CMV-seronegative. The sample was PBMCs. DNA for the CDR3: TGTGCCAGCAGGGACATTGGGGAGCTGTTTTTT. Its translation: CASRDIGELFF.